These 29 T cell receptor beta chains were sequenced from one sample in a study of T cells in women clearing cervical HPV infection (dated by TCRdb to 2017 to 2018). Preparation of the library involved the immunoSEQ multiplex PCR assay. Here the immuneACCESS table is served through TCRdb, limited to in-frame sequences with V and J called. Missing clones are a known gap in these copies; in checked studies unresolved V genes cover under half, and the rest lacks a known reason. This sample's table lists 45,000 to 55,000 clones. Jointly, the top ten make up around 1.5% of the sample. The sample comprised blood buffy coat. All receptors come from a woman between 18 and 75 years old with a cervical HPV16 infection that either progressed to CIN3+ or cleared (not recorded which).

The CDR3 here is CASSLPLLAGVYNEQFF. The sequenced part of the CDR3 DNA is TGTGCCAGCAGTTTACCCCTCCTAGCGGGGGTCTACAATGAG. The chain carries TRBV28 and TRBJ2-1, with TRBD2 identical over 10 bases. Read data end 3 residues before the CDR3 end; the end is taken from the germline J gene. The CDR3 length is 17 residues. The V and J ends lost 2 bases and 3 bases, in that order; junction bases with no gene match: 7. In germline, CDR1 is MDHEN, CDR2 SYDVKM.

With respect to this clone: The read ends 3 residues shy of where the CDR3 ends; the end is completed using the germline J gene. The rearrangement links TRBV7-9 to TRBJ2-3; D not resolved. CDR1 and CDR2 from the germline V gene are SEHNR and FQNEAQ (reference sequence). CDR3 length: 12 residues. The V end was cut by 3 bases, the J end by 1 base, with 2 bases between. The CDR3 here is CASSFGTDTQYF. CDR3 bases read: TGTGCCAGCAGCTTCGGCACAGATACG. The full variable domain, completed using reference TRBV7-9 and TRBJ2-3, is DTGVSQNPRHKITKRGQNVTFRCDPISEHNRLYWYRQTLGQGPEFLTYFQNEAQLEKSRLLSDRFSAERPKGSFSTLEIQRTEQGDSAMYLCASSFGTDTQYFGPGTRLTVL.

Note on this clone: Sequencing ends 3 residues short of the CDR3 end; the germline J gene provides the rest. The chain uses TRBV11-3 and TRBJ2-1; a possible D gene is TRBD1 (6 bases). This CDR3 comprises 15 residues. Per germline, CDR1 SGHNT and CDR2 YENEEA. V was pared by 2 bases and J by 0 bases, with 8 bases between. Partial CDR3 DNA: TGTGCCAGCAGCTTAAGAGGGGGCTCCTACAATGAG. It specifies CASSLRGGSYNE. The CDR3 reads in full as CASSLRGGSYNEQFF.

As for this clone: Sequencing ends 3 residues short of the CDR3 end; the germline J gene provides the rest. The chain joins TRBV30 to TRBJ1-2; D remains ambiguous. The CDR3 contains 13 residues. Germline CDR1 GTSNPN, CDR2 SVGIG (reference sequence). The V end was cut by 5 bases, the J end by 2 bases, with 12 bases between. CDR3: CAWSRRGNYGYTF. CDR3 DNA, as far as it was read: TGTGCCTGGTCCCGAAGAGGGAACTATGGC.

Regarding this clone: The sequenced fragment ends 3 residues before the CDR3 boundary, so the rest is inferred from the germline J gene. The V gene is TRBV11-3, the J gene TRBJ2-7, with no clear D. CDR3 length equals 13 residues. V lost 1 base and J lost 3, with 7 bases in between. Germline CDR1 SGHNT, CDR2 YENEEA. The covered CDR3 bases are TGTGCCAGCAGCTTAGCACAGAACTACGAG. Translation: CASSLAQNYE. The whole CDR3 protein is CASSLAQNYEQYF.

Regarding this clone: The read ends 3 residues before the CDR3 terminus; that terminus is restored from the germline J gene. The chain has TRBV7-6 and TRBJ2-3; the match to TRBD2 covers 13 bases. The CDR3 totals 16 residues. CDR1 SGHVS and CDR2 FNYEAQ come from the germline V gene. After removal of 4 bases from V and 6 bases from J, the junction contained 7 bases not matched to a gene. The chain's CDR3 is CASSSDTSGGADTQYF. The sequenced CDR3 bases are TGTGCCAGCAGCTCCGATACTAGCGGGGGGGCGGATACG.

Note on this clone: Sequencing ends 3 residues short of the CDR3 end; the germline J gene provides the rest. This chain connects TRBV5-4 to TRBJ2-1; maybe TRBD1 (6 bases). Trimming took off 0 bases at V and 3 bases at J, with 10 bases between the two ends. Looked up from germline, CDR1 is SGHNT and CDR2 is YYREEE (reference sequence). The length of the CDR3 is 15 residues. Incomplete CDR3 DNA: TGTGCCAGCAGCTTGGTAGGACAGCTCTACAATGAG. This gives the protein CASSLVGQLYNE. The CDR3 as a whole reads CASSLVGQLYNEQFF.

A note on this clone: The CDR3 end lies 3 residues beyond the end of the read and is filled in from the germline J gene. V and J are TRBV19 and TRBJ2-5; TRBD1 might be the D (6 bases). Looked up from germline, CDR1 is LNHDA and CDR2 is SQIVND (reference sequence). The CDR3 has 14 residues. V was cut by 4 bases and J by 1 base, with 10 bases left in between. The sequenced CDR3 bases are TGTGCCAGTAGTACCCGACAGGTCCAAGAGACC. Amino acid sequence: CASSTRQVQET. The entire CDR3 protein is CASSTRQVQETQYF.

As to this clone: One end of the junction does not line up with germline, which may come from a read error. Read sequence stops 3 residues before the CDR3 end, and the germline J gene provides the missing end. V gene TRBV7-7 combines with J gene TRBJ2-7, with a possible D match to TRBD1 (6 bases). The CDR3 spans 15 residues. Germline assignment: CDR1 SSHAT and CDR2 FNYEAQ (reference sequence). CDR3 residues: CVSSLALGQTYEQYF. Incomplete CDR3 DNA: TGTGTCAGCAGCTTAGCGCTAGGACAGACCTACGAG.

About this clone itself: The CDR3 end is not reached by the read, which stops 3 residues before it; the germline J gene fills it in. The chain carries TRBV5-1 and TRBJ2-1, with 9 bases fitting TRBD2. The CDR3 covers 18 residues. Germline V CDR1 and CDR2: SGHRS, YFSETQ. The ends lost 3 bases at V and 0 bases at J; junction bases unmatched: 10. CDR3 protein: CASSSIFISGSSYNEQFF. Incomplete CDR3 DNA: TGCGCCAGCAGCTCCATTTTCATTAGCGGGAGCTCCTACAATGAG.

With regard to this clone: The sequence runs out 3 residues before the end of the CDR3; the remainder is reconstructed from the germline J gene. The V gene is TRBV29-1, the J gene TRBJ1-1, with 10 bases identical to TRBD1. Germline-derived CDR1 and CDR2 are SQVTM and ANQGSEA. V dropped 6 bases and J dropped 5; count of bases not matched to a gene: 9. CDR3 size: 14 residues. CDR3 residues: CSVRGQGVGTEAFF. CDR3 bases read: TGCAGCGTCCGAGGACAGGGGGTAGGGACTGAA.

Turning to this clone: The CDR3 end falls 3 residues outside the read, so it is completed with the germline J gene. This sequence joins TRBV19 and TRBJ2-7; possibly TRBD1 for D (6 bases). CDR1 and CDR2 (germline): LNHDA, SQIVND (reference sequence). V lost 5 bases, J lost 6 bases, and 17 bases lay in between. The length of the CDR3 is 14 residues. CDR3 in amino acids: CASSQQNRVGEQYF. CDR3 DNA, as far as it was read: TGTGCCAGTAGTCAACAGAACAGGGTTGGCGAG.

With respect to this clone: The missing CDR3 end, 3 residues past where the read stops, is filled in from the germline J gene. V gene TRBV5-1 combines with J gene TRBJ2-1; the match to TRBD1 covers 7 bases. The CDR3 covers 15 residues. Germline V gene sequence: CDR1 SGHRS, CDR2 YFSETQ. V lost 4 bases, J lost 4 bases, and 8 bases stayed unmatched. The CDR3 loop reads CASSPTGTAYNEQFF. Incomplete CDR3 DNA: TGCGCCAGCAGCCCAACCGGGACAGCGTACAATGAG. The full variable domain, its missing parts supplied by reference TRBV5-1 and TRBJ2-1, is KAGVTQTPRYLIKTRGQQVTLSCSPISGHRSVSWYQQTPGQGLQFLFEYFSETQRNKGNFPGRFSGRQFSNSRSEMNVSTLELGDSALYLCASSPTGTAYNEQFFGPGTRLTVL.

With regard to this clone: With the read ending 3 residues before the CDR3 end, the germline J gene is used to fill in that end. The rearrangement links TRBV5-4 to TRBJ1-2; 7 bases line up with TRBD1. Germline CDR1 is SGHNT and CDR2 is YYREEE (reference sequence). Losses at the gene ends were 3 bases for V and 3 bases for J; bases not matched to a gene: 8. CDR3 length: 15 amino acids. CDR3: CASSWRDRWDYGYTF. The part of the CDR3 DNA that was read is TGTGCCAGCAGCTGGCGGGACAGATGGGACTATGGC.

Concerning this clone: Read sequence stops 3 residues before the CDR3 end, and the germline J gene provides the missing end. The chain joins TRBV4-2 to TRBJ2-3, with 10 bases lining up with TRBD2. The J segment lost 2 bases and the V segment lost 2 bases, leaving 4 bases of the junction unmatched. Germline values: CDR1 LGHNA, CDR2 YNFKEQ. There are 16 residues in the CDR3. The CDR3 here is CASSQTLAGSTDTQYF. The part of the CDR3 DNA that was read is TGTGCCAGCAGCCAAACACTAGCGGGGTCCACAGATACG.

For this clone: The read ends 3 residues early relative to the CDR3; the germline J gene fills the gap. The rearrangement uses TRBV20-1 and TRBJ2-7; 10 bases are a match to TRBD2. The CDR3 totals 13 residues. The V segment lost 4 bases and the J segment 6 bases; nucleotides outside the gene matches: 6. Looked up from germline, CDR1 is DFQATT and CDR2 is SNEGSKA (reference sequence). This CDR3 reads CSAMTSGSGEQYF. Partial CDR3 DNA: TGCAGTGCTATGACTAGCGGGTCTGGCGAG.

About this clone: The sequence runs out 3 residues before the end of the CDR3; the remainder is reconstructed from the germline J gene. The rearrangement joins TRBV5-1 to TRBJ2-7; the match to TRBD1 covers 8 bases. V shed 2 bases and J 3 bases; nucleotides not matched to a gene: 7. The germline V gene has CDR1 SGHRS and CDR2 YFSETQ. The CDR3 sequence is 15 residues long. The DNA read from the CDR3 is TGCGCCAGCAGCTTCAGATCCACAGGGGGCTACGAG. Residues: CASSFRSTGGYE. The full CDR3 sequence reads CASSFRSTGGYEQYF.

In the case of this clone: The read ends 3 residues early relative to the CDR3; the germline J gene fills the gap. The chain has TRBV6-2 or TRBV6-3 and TRBJ2-7, with D tentatively TRBD1 (5 bases). The CDR3 is made up of 14 amino acids. V shed 6 bases and J shed 4 bases, with 16 bases lying between them. Germline V CDR1 and CDR2: MNHEY, SVGEGT. This CDR3 is CASRTQGAGYEQYF. CDR3 bases read: TGTGCCAGCAGAACCCAAGGTGCAGGGTACGAG.

In regard to this clone: The read finishes 3 residues shy of the CDR3 end, and the germline J gene is used to complete it. V usage is TRBV19 and J usage is TRBJ1-5, with 7 bases fitting TRBD1. The CDR3 is 15 residues long. J gave up 2 bases and V 5 bases, and 6 bases lay outside the gene matches. Germline V lookup: CDR1 LNHDA, CDR2 SQIVND (reference sequence). This chain's CDR3 is CASSSDRVRNQPQHF. The covered CDR3 bases are TGTGCCAGTAGTTCAGACAGGGTGCGCAATCAGCCC.

A word on this clone: The read ends 3 residues before the CDR3 terminus; that terminus is restored from the germline J gene. This sequence joins TRBV5-6 and TRBJ1-5; D uncertain. From germline, CDR1 is SGHDT and CDR2 YYEEEE. The V end was cut by 4 bases, the J end by 0 bases, with 8 bases between. CDR3 size: 14 residues. Partial CDR3 DNA: TGTGCCAGCAGCACGTCGGGTAGCAATCAGCCC. Encoded protein: CASSTSGSNQP. The CDR3 in its entirety is CASSTSGSNQPQHF.

Concerning this clone itself: The read finishes 3 residues shy of the CDR3 end, and the germline J gene is used to complete it. The chain carries TRBV6-4 and TRBJ2-3; D is unclear. From germline, CDR1 is MRHNA and CDR2 SNTAGT. The CDR3 has 14 residues. CDR3 DNA, as far as it was read: TGTGCCAGCAGTGACTTCCCCCAGATCCGAACG. Residues: CASSDFPQIRT. From start to end, the CDR3 is CASSDFPQIRTQYF.

As regards this clone: From the germline J gene comes the end of the CDR3, since the read stops 3 residues before it. V is TRBV2 and J is TRBJ2-2; 11 positions agree with TRBD1. The CDR3 length is 15 residues. J was trimmed by 4 bases and V by 6 bases; bases with no gene match: 4. CDR1 SNHLY and CDR2 FYNNEI come from the germline V gene. The sequenced CDR3 bases are TGTGCCAGCAGAGCCGGGACAGGGGGCACCGGGGAG. Encoded protein: CASRAGTGGTGE. The full CDR3 protein reads CASRAGTGGTGELFF. Together with reference TRBV2 and TRBJ2-2, the CDR3 gives the full variable domain: EPEVTQTPSHQVTQMGQEVILRCVPISNHLYFYWYRQILGQKVEFLVSFYNNEISEKSEIFDDQFSVERPDGSNFTLKIRSTKLEDSAMYFCASRAGTGGTGELFFGEGSRLTVL.

As to this clone: The CDR3 is cut off 3 residues early in the read; its end comes from the germline J gene. The rearrangement links TRBV7-3 to TRBJ2-1; 10 bases are a match to TRBD1. The J segment lost 8 bases and the V segment lost 5 bases, leaving 9 bases of the junction unmatched. Germline V gene data show CDR1 as SGHTA and CDR2 as FQGTGA. This CDR3 is 15 amino acids long. CDR3 in amino acids: CASSTAGQGYHEQFF. The DNA read from the CDR3 is TGTGCCAGCAGCACCGCGGGACAGGGGTATCATGAG.

CDR3 protein: CASRGDREAPLHF. The covered CDR3 bases are TGTGCCAGCAGAGGGGACAGAGAGGCACCC. This chain links TRBV2 with TRBJ1-6; 7 bases agree with TRBD1. The read stops 3 residues short of the end of the CDR3; the missing end is completed from the germline J gene. Germline V lookup: CDR1 SNHLY, CDR2 FYNNEI. V lost 6 bases and J lost 11; bases outside the gene matches: 7. This CDR3 contains 13 residues.

Details on this clone: The read finishes 3 residues shy of the CDR3 end, and the germline J gene is used to complete it. This chain connects TRBV19 to TRBJ2-1; TRBD1 is a possible D gene (6 bases). CDR1 is LNHDA, CDR2 SQIVND, per germline (reference sequence). The CDR3 length is 14 residues. V lost 3 bases, J lost 4 bases, and 10 bases lay in between. CDR3 DNA, as far as it was read: TGTGCCAGTAGTATCCGACAGGTTTACAATGAG. Protein product: CASSIRQVYNE. The full-length CDR3 reads as CASSIRQVYNEQFF.

Worth noting for this clone: The read terminates 3 residues before the CDR3 end, so the remaining end is supplied by the germline J gene. The rearrangement uses TRBV11-2 and TRBJ1-1; D uncertain. The V gene lost 5 bases and the J gene lost 4 bases, with 14 bases spanning the gap. The CDR3 extends over 14 amino acids. CDR1 is SGHAT, CDR2 FQNNGV, per germline. Incomplete CDR3 DNA: TGTGCCAGCAGCCAAGACATCCCAGGCACTGAA. Protein product: CASSQDIPGTE. The full CDR3 reads CASSQDIPGTEAFF.

The sequenced CDR3 bases are TGTGCCAGTACTCCCCTTCCCAGGGCCCAATACGAG. Translation: CASTPLPRAQYE. The CDR3 in its entirety is CASTPLPRAQYEQYF. The chain has TRBV19 and TRBJ2-7, with D perhaps matching TRBD1 (5 bases). From the germline J gene comes the end of the CDR3, since the read stops 3 residues before it. Between the trimmed V and J ends, which lost 7 bases and 4 bases, there was a span of 20 bases. Germline V lookup: CDR1 LNHDA, CDR2 SQIVND (reference sequence). There are 15 residues in the CDR3. The variable domain in full, completed from reference TRBV19 and TRBJ2-7, reads DGGITQSPKYLFRKEGQNVTLSCEQNLNHDAMYWYRQDPGQGLRLIYYSQIVNDFQKGDIAEGYSVSREKKESFPLTVTSAQKNPTAFYLCASTPLPRAQYEQYFGPGTRLTVT.

With regard to this clone: The read stops 3 residues short of the end of the CDR3; the missing end is completed from the germline J gene. This chain joins TRBV9 and TRBJ2-1, with 12 nucleotides matching TRBD2. The junction had 2 bases not matched to a gene; V was cut back by 3 bases and J by 4 bases. This CDR3 is 15 amino acids long. The germline V gene encodes CDR1 SGDLS and CDR2 YYNGEE. Here the CDR3 reads CASSGTSGAYNEQFF. The sequenced part of the CDR3 DNA is TGTGCCAGCAGCGGGACTAGCGGGGCTTACAATGAG.

Concerning this clone: The CDR3 is cut off 3 residues early in the read; its end comes from the germline J gene. The rearrangement joins TRBV7-9 to TRBJ1-1; no clear D. Trimming pared 5 bases from V and 0 bases from J, leaving 4 bases between. The CDR3 loop spans 12 amino acids. CDR1 is SEHNR and CDR2 is FQNEAQ in the germline V gene (reference sequence). Incomplete CDR3 DNA: TGTGCCAGCAGCCACTTGAACACTGAA. Encoded protein: CASSHLNTE. The entire CDR3 is CASSHLNTEAFF.